These 11 T cell receptor beta chains were all obtained from the same sample, sequenced in a study of STAT5B mutations in CD4+ large granular lymphocyte leukemia. Sequenced by immunoSEQ multiplex PCR; TCRdb stores in-frame clones only, minus some. The sample carries about 32,000 clones, about 85% recorded once. Sequenced material: CD4+ T cells from blood buffy coats. These receptors came from a human donor in good health.

The chain is built from TRBV27 and TRBJ2-2; the D gene is possibly TRBD1 (6 bases). CDR3 size: 15 residues. V was cut by 3 bases and J by 5 bases, with 13 bases left in between. Germline CDR1 reads MNHEY; CDR2 reads SMNVEV (reference sequence). The CDR3 loop reads CASSLTGRGTGELFF. The CDR3 nucleotides read TGTGCCAGCAGTTTGACAGGTCGTGGGACCGGGGAGCTGTTTTTT.

This clone has a single count. CDR3 sequence (DNA): TGCGCCAGCAGCCACTTGGGAAGGGAACGAGTGGCAGATACGCAGTATTTT. Amino acids: CASSHLGRERVADTQYF. This chain links TRBV4-1 with TRBJ2-3; D is uncertain. CDR3 length: 17 residues. The germline V gene has CDR1 MGHRA and CDR2 YSYEKL. V was clipped by 3 bases and J by 4 bases, with 20 bases between them.

The V and J genes are TRBV5-1 and TRBJ2-2, with D perhaps assigned TRBD1 or TRBD2 (7 bases each). Trimming removed 7 bases from V and 3 bases from J, with 13 bases in between. Germline assignment: CDR1 SGHRS and CDR2 YFSETQ. This CDR3 region has 14 residues. For the CDR3, the DNA is TGCGCCAGCGGGAGGGGGCAGGACACCGGGGAGCTGTTTTTT. Translated, it gives CASGRGQDTGELFF.

The gene calls are TRBV27 and TRBJ1-4; the match to TRBD1 covers 10 bases. Per the germline V gene, CDR1 is MNHEY and CDR2 is SMNVEV (reference sequence). This CDR3 has 18 residues. Germline trimming cut 5 bases from V and 2 bases from J; bases unmatched to any gene: 11. The DNA for the CDR3 is TGTGCCAGCAGTCCCGACCGGGACAGGGGATGGACTAATGAAAAACTGTTTTTT. Its protein is CASSPDRDRGWTNEKLFF.

The V call is TRBV4-3, the J call TRBJ1-2; D gene unclear. Trimming left V 1 base short and J 4 bases short, with 7 bases between. The CDR3 is 13 amino acids. The germline gives CDR1 LGHNA, CDR2 YSLEER. The CDR3 DNA sequence: TGCGCCAGCAGCCAAGGAGTGGGCTATGGCTACACCTTC. This encodes CASSQGVGYGYTF.

This chain links TRBV2 with TRBJ1-5, with TRBD1 matching 7 bases. Germline assignment: CDR1 SNHLY and CDR2 FYNNEI. The CDR3 has 13 amino acids. Germline trimming cut 6 bases from V and 4 bases from J; bases unmatched to any gene: 3. The CDR3 nucleotides read TGTGCCAGCAGGGGACAGCCGAATCAGCCCCAGCATTTT. Its translation: CASRGQPNQPQHF.

The chain has TRBV27 and TRBJ2-3; TRBD2 might be the D (5 bases). The CDR3 length is 14 residues. The V end lost 8 bases, the J end lost 2 bases, and 14 bases lay between the germline ends. CDR1 and CDR2 (germline): MNHEY, SMNVEV (reference sequence). The CDR3 sequence is CASGGLTDTDTQYF. CDR3 nucleotide sequence: TGTGCCAGCGGAGGTCTGACCGACACAGATACGCAGTATTTT.

The J gene is TRBJ2-5, the V gene TRBV30; TRBD2 might be the D (6 bases). The CDR3 length is 15 residues. CDR1 and CDR2 from the germline V gene are GTSNPN and SVGIG (reference sequence). V lost 0 bases and J 2 bases, leaving 13 bases between the germline ends. The CDR3 DNA follows: TGTGCCTGGAGTGTTGCCGTAGCGGTTCAAGAGACCCAGTACTTC. Its protein product is CAWSVAVAVQETQYF.

The chain employs TRBV19 and TRBJ1-2, with D possibly matching TRBD1 (5 bases). Germline CDR1 and CDR2: LNHDA and SQIVND (reference sequence). The CDR3 spans 14 residues. Trimming left V 8 bases short and J 1 base short, with 14 bases between. The CDR3 reads CASSPGTVNYGYTF. CDR3 DNA sequence: TGTGCCAGTTCCCCCGGGACGGTTAACTATGGCTACACCTTC. Filled out from reference TRBV19 and TRBJ1-2, the complete variable domain reads DGGITQSPKYLFRKEGQNVTLSCEQNLNHDAMYWYRQDPGQGLRLIYYSQIVNDFQKGDIAEGYSVSREKKESFPLTVTSAQKNPTAFYLCASSPGTVNYGYTFGSGTRLTVV.

V usage is TRBV28 and J usage is TRBJ2-7; D ambiguous. The CDR3 runs to 13 residues. V lost 3 bases to trimming and J lost 2 bases, with 8 bases between them. Germline V gene lookup returns CDR1 MDHEN and CDR2 SYDVKM. CDR3 sequence (DNA): TGTGCCAGCAGTTTGGAAGTAACCTACGAGCAGTACTTC. It translates to CASSLEVTYEQYF.

The chain joins TRBV11-2 to TRBJ2-1; D gene uncertain. There are 11 residues in the CDR3. Germline lookup yields CDR1 SGHAT and CDR2 FQNNGV. V lost 4 bases, J lost 11 bases, and 9 bases lay in between. The CDR3 region is CASSYDIQQFF. DNA for the CDR3: TGTGCCAGCAGCTACGACATTCAGCAGTTCTTC.